The clone carrying this T cell receptor (beta chain) was observed a handful of times. The target antigen is unknown. The sample is drawn from a study of tumor and adjacent non-tumor tissue in lung cancer. Study-level background: Patients comprised 12 adenocarcinoma, 2 squamous cell carcinoma and 1 small cell lung cancer. Patients were aged roughly 30 to 76, approximately 11 men and about 5 women, stage I to III. Overall study results and limits: Patients with more diverse tumor TCRs had worse survival. Normal lung showed higher cumulative top 100 clone frequency than tumor.

Three rounds of nested PCR, following a modified ARM-PCR protocol, produced the TCRbeta library. TCRdb used MiXCR to reprocess the multiplex PCR reads, holding one entry per CDR3 protein. This sample has approximately 100,000 distinct CDR3 sequences, with under 65% found just once. Germline CDR1 and CDR2: DFQATT and SNEGSKA (reference sequence). V gave up 0 bases and J gave up 1 base, with 13 bases separating them. This CDR3 is built from 15 residues. This sample's RNA came from whole unsorted tissue. The normal lung tissue was taken more than 3 cm from the tumor edge. The rearrangement uses TRBV20-1 and TRBJ2-7; D may match TRBD1 or TRBD2 (6 bases each). Sequenced input: distant non-tumor lung tissue. The sequence was obtained from a man in his sixties with non-small cell lung cancer. For the CDR3, the DNA is TGCAGTGCTAGAGACGCCCGCGGGACATCCTACGAGCAGTACTTC. It translates to CSARDARGTSYEQYF.